The source of this TCR beta chain is a study of T cells expressing NK-cell markers. For the study at large: Sequencing of TCR beta repertoires drew on sorted CD3+CD56+NKG2C+, CD3+CD56+NKG2C- and CD3+CD56-NKG2C+ T cells. HCMV seropositivity characterized seven of the eight sequenced donors, and seronegativity one.

This CDR3 is built from 16 residues. General study findings and limits: Dominance of the CD3+CD56-NKG2C+ fraction by these clonotypes also held in a handful of donors.

Note on this clonotype: Its target is not known.

5'RACE template switching with UMIs produced the TCR beta cDNA. Reprocessing the 5' RACE reads, TCRdb reports a single entry for every CDR3 protein and omits DNA. Seen in this sample are 400,000 to 450,000 distinct CDR3 sequences; the ten most common clones hold 7.3%. The TCR sequence derives from a woman aged 18 to 75 in good health. The rearrangement links TRBV12-3 or TRBV12-4 to TRBJ1-1; without DNA, the TCRdb call of TRBD1 cannot be checked. The source material was blood T cells: a sorted CD56 or NKG2C T cell subset, CD4+ or CD8+ T cells, or bulk PBMC T cells (not recorded which). The CDR3 protein is CASTQRGRVMNTEAFF.